Reported below is one T cell receptor beta chain. Its antigen has not been determined. Qualities for individual bases were not recorded, and no much larger clone is one base off. Genomic DNA was isolated from the sorted cells so that the TCRbeta CDR3 region could be sequenced. TCRbeta CDR3 regions were sequenced using the immunoSEQ Assay. TCRdb carries this immuneACCESS record with in-frame sequences only. Its versions omit some clonotypes, under half of them owing to an unresolved V gene in the studies checked, with the rest unexplained. Present in this sample are under 100,000 clones, about 90% of which were seen just once. The leading ten clones occupy approximately 0.56% of the sample. These data belong to a study of OX40 agonist ivuxolimab in advanced cancers. In terms of the full investigation: The costimulatory receptor OX40 (CD134) was targeted by ivuxolimab, a fully human IgG2 agonistic monoclonal antibody. A male proportion of under 85% and a mean age of about 60 years, ranging from 23 to 79, were recorded for the dose-escalation cohort. Partial responses were achieved by three dose-escalation patients, of whom one had hepatocellular carcinoma and two had cutaneous melanoma. Patients were allowed to have had prior anti-PD-1, anti-PD-L1 or anti-CTLA-4 therapy, and 30% to 40% of the dose-escalation patients had been treated with checkpoint inhibitors. The purpose of peripheral TCRbeta sequencing was to test whether ivuxolimab changed TCR sequence diversity and led to clonal T-cell expansion. Among the approximately 54 dose-escalation patients, some 20 had hepatocellular carcinoma, roughly 15 melanoma, 9 renal cell carcinoma and 9 head and neck cancer. Intravenous ivuxolimab was administered to patients every 2 weeks at six dose levels: 0.01, 0.1, 0.3, 1.5, 3 and 10 mg/kg. The paper describes the monotherapy dose-escalation part (N of about 47 patients) of the phase I trial of ivuxolimab. Results and caveats for the whole study, not just this receptor: The antigen specificity of the peripheral T cells that underwent clonal expansion was not determined. At doses of 0.1 to 3.0 mg/kg, clonal expansion of both CD4+ and CD8+ blood T cells was observed from baseline to week 6. On average, CD8+ T cells showed more expanded clones than CD4+ T cells after ivuxolimab. In the 0.1-3.0 mg/kg groups, partial responders had among the lowest normalized peripheral clonal expansion, particularly in CD8+ T cells. Low levels of normalized T-cell clonal expansion were also shown by some nonresponding patients.

The trial excluded patients who had a history of autoimmune disease or who were on systemic immunosuppression. Peripheral blood for TCR sequencing was collected from all dose cohorts at baseline, on cycle 4 day 1, and on cycle 7 day 1. Samples came from an open-label, multicenter, first-in-human phase I dose-escalation trial of ivuxolimab. Adults with locally advanced or metastatic head and neck squamous cell, hepatocellular, melanoma or renal cell carcinoma were enrolled in the trial. Before TCR sequencing, CD4+ T cells and CD8+ T cells from peripheral blood were sorted into separate populations. The material sequenced was CD4+ or CD8+ T cells sorted from blood, taken in a trial of the OX40 agonist ivuxolimab. The receptor was isolated from an adult with an advanced solid tumor such as melanoma, head and neck, liver or kidney cancer.

The CDR3 loop reads CASSLRAGSHGDTQYF. The nucleotide sequence is given as TGTGCCAGCAGCTTAAGGGCGGGAAGTCACGGAGATACGCAGTATTTT. The sequence links TRBV7-3 to TRBJ2-3; the D gene is perhaps TRBD2, on 6 matching bases. Trimming removed 1 base from V and 5 bases from J, leaving 16 bases between the germline ends. The germline V gene encodes CDR1 SGHTA and CDR2 FQGTGA. Taken from cysteine to phenylalanine, the CDR3 has 16 residues. CDR3 DNA is the only sequence kept; it has 48 bases, read in frame from the first base.